The 31 T cell receptor beta chains listed next were all sequenced from one sample in a study of molecular identifiers for immune sequencing clone quantification. TCRdb itself ran the PCR reads through MiXCR, one entry per CDR3 protein. The sample lists 300,000 to 350,000 distinct CDR3 sequences; about a fifth were seen once. Sequenced material: naive CD8+ T cells from blood, with Jurkat cell RNA spiked in. Subset of the sample: FACS-sorted CD8+CD4-CCR7+CD45RA+ naive T cells. The source of these receptors is a human donor in good health. Some libraries in this study had Jurkat cell RNA spiked in.

This clonotype came up a few times. The chain is built from TRBV4-3 and TRBJ1-1, with D unresolved. V lost 0 bases, J lost 1 base, and 6 bases lay in between. This CDR3 is built from 14 residues. Germline values: CDR1 LGHNA, CDR2 YSLEER. This CDR3 is CASSQDSGNTEAFF. DNA of the CDR3: TGCGCCAGCAGCCAAGATTCAGGGAACACTGAAGCTTTCTTT.

This clonotype was observed at least ten times. The genes are TRBV13 and TRBJ2-5; D gene ambiguous. CDR1 is PRHDT, CDR2 FYEKMQ, per germline (reference sequence). The CDR3 totals 13 residues. V was trimmed by 5 bases and J by 0 bases, leaving 7 bases between them. CDR3 bases: TGTGCCAGCAGCCCTATGAACCAAGAGACCCAGTACTTC. It encodes CASSPMNQETQYF.

In this sample, this clonotype turned up many times. V is TRBV7-8 and J is TRBJ2-7, with 7 bases that match TRBD2. V dropped 2 bases and J dropped 6; count of bases not matched to a gene: 10. Per the germline V gene, CDR1 is SGHVS and CDR2 is FQNEAQ. This CDR3 spans 15 amino acids. The CDR3 DNA is TGTGCCAGCAGCTTATATACGGGGGAGGGCAGCGAGCAGTACTTC. It translates to CASSLYTGEGSEQYF.

This clonotype was seen ten or more times. The rearrangement links TRBV4-2 to TRBJ2-7; D perhaps matches TRBD2 (6 bases). The CDR3 is made up of 14 amino acids. The germline V and J ends were trimmed by 4 bases and 2 bases, with 12 bases remaining between them. CDR1 and CDR2 (germline): LGHNA, YNFKEQ. CDR3 coding DNA: TGTGCCAGCAGCCTCGAGAGGGAGGCCTACGAGCAGTACTTC. Encoded protein: CASSLEREAYEQYF.

Concerning this clonotype itself: Compared with germline, one end of the junction differs, possibly owing to a read error. The chain has TRBV2 and TRBJ2-7; 8 bases are shared with TRBD1. Germline CDR1 and CDR2: SNHLY and FYNNEI. CDR3 length equals 15 residues. CDR3 in DNA: TGTGCCTGCAGTGGCCGGGACAGGCTGATCCACGAGCAGTACTTC. Its translation: CACSGRDRLIHEQYF.

This clonotype was detected many times. This rearrangement joins TRBV5-1 to TRBJ2-3; 7 positions match TRBD1. This CDR3 has 17 residues. The germline gives CDR1 SGHRS, CDR2 YFSETQ. J was trimmed by 0 bases and V by 0 bases; bases with no gene match: 7. Here the CDR3 reads CASSLGRQGYSTDTQYF. CDR3 nucleotides: TGCGCCAGCAGCTTGGGTCGACAGGGATATAGCACAGATACGCAGTATTTT.

Concerning this clonotype: A much larger clonotype is one base distant, so this may be a read error. Because it lacks the conserved phenylalanine or tryptophan at the end, this CDR3 is likely a read error. This sequence joins TRBV6-5 and TRBJ2-3; D perhaps matches TRBD1 (5 bases). Trimming removed 8 bases at V and 5 bases at J, with 26 bases between. This CDR3 region has 17 residues. From germline, CDR1 is MNHEY and CDR2 SVGAGI. The CDR3 DNA follows: TGTGCCAGCGGACCCATCCCTTTTGGGGCGCTTCAAGATACGCAGTATTCT. Protein: CASGPIPFGALQDTQYS.

As concerns this clonotype: This clone may be a read error of a much larger clone one base away. The chain employs TRBV9 and TRBJ2-7; D perhaps matches TRBD1 (6 bases). From germline, CDR1 is SGDLS and CDR2 YYNGEE. This CDR3 contains 12 residues. This CDR3 reads CASSEQGYEQHF. For the CDR3, the DNA is TGTGCCAGCAGCGAGCAGGGGTACGAGCAGCACTTC.

Note on this clonotype: This sequence may be a read error, since a much larger clone differs from it by one base. V and J are TRBV27 and TRBJ2-7; D might be TRBD2 (6 bases). Germline values: CDR1 MNHEY, CDR2 SMNVEV (reference sequence). The CDR3 extends over 12 amino acids. Trimming cost V 7 bases and J 9 bases, with 16 bases left between them. The CDR3 spells CASKEGTEGQYF. CDR3 nucleotide sequence: TGTGCCAGCAAGGAGGGCACGGAAGGGCAGTACTTC.

The V call is TRBV10-1, the J call TRBJ2-3; 10 nucleotides line up with TRBD2. The CDR3 extends over 18 amino acids. Trimming took 3 bases from V and 0 from J; bases not matched to a gene: 9. Per the germline V gene, CDR1 is WNHNN and CDR2 is SYGVQD (reference sequence). The CDR3 loop is CASSENRLAGPSTDTQYF. Written as DNA, the CDR3 is TGCGCCAGCAGTGAAAACCGACTAGCGGGCCCTAGCACAGATACGCAGTATTTT.

This clonotype was recorded a few times. The chain links TRBV10-3 to TRBJ2-1; D is unclear. The germline V gene has CDR1 ENHRY and CDR2 SYGVKD. The CDR3 length is 12 residues. Trimming left V 0 bases short and J 7 bases short, with 4 bases between. CDR3 in amino acids: CAISESVNEQFF. CDR3 DNA: TGTGCCATCAGTGAGTCGGTAAATGAGCAGTTCTTC.

Of note for this clonotype: The conserved final phenylalanine or tryptophan is absent from the CDR3, which likely points to a read error. V is TRBV6-2 or TRBV6-3 and J is TRBJ2-7, with 8 bases fitting TRBD2. Germline CDR1 MNHEY, CDR2 SVGEGT. The CDR3 has 14 amino acids. V lost 0 bases and J lost 3; bases outside the gene matches: 1. The CDR3 loop is CASSYSAGGYEQYL. The CDR3 bases are TGTGCCAGCAGTTACTCTGCGGGGGGCTACGAGCAGTACCTC.

J is TRBJ1-4 and V is TRBV6-2 or TRBV6-3; D gene ambiguous. V lost 2 bases to trimming and J lost 10 bases, with 17 bases between them. This CDR3 comprises 15 residues. Looked up from germline, CDR1 is MNHEY and CDR2 is SVGEGT. This chain's CDR3 is CASSYLGTLDGKLFF. The CDR3 DNA is TGTGCCAGCAGTTACCTGGGTACGCTTGATGGAAAACTGTTTTTT.

This clonotype was recorded only once. Possible read error: a much larger clone is one base away. The chain is built from TRBV21-1 and TRBJ2-3; the listed D gene, TRBD1, was not tested against the DNA. The end of the DNA fits TRBJ1-5 better, so the J call may be wrong. TRBV21-1 is an annotated pseudogene. The CDR3 covers 17 residues. CDR3 amino acids: CASNLRRGQGSTDTQHF. The CDR3 DNA sequence: TGTGCCAGCAACCTCCGCAGGGGACAGGGGAGCACAGATACGCAGCATTTT.

With regard to this clonotype: Since the CDR3 does not end with the conserved phenylalanine or tryptophan, this likely comes from a read error. CDR3 region: CASSIRDRGRPYEQYL. The CDR3 DNA reads as TGTGCCAGCAGCATTAGGGACAGGGGAAGACCCTACGAGCAGTACCTC. This sequence joins TRBV11-3 and TRBJ2-7; TRBD1 agrees at 10 bases. This CDR3 is 16 amino acids long. CDR1 and CDR2 from the germline V gene are SGHNT and YENEEA. Trimming at V came to 5 bases and at J to 2 bases, leaving 9 bases not matched to a gene.

J is TRBJ2-1 and V is TRBV13; the D call may be TRBD1 or TRBD2 (5 bases each). The CDR3 runs 16 residues. CDR1 and CDR2 from the germline V gene are PRHDT and FYEKMQ (reference sequence). The V end lost 6 bases, the J end lost 2 bases, and 17 bases lay between the germline ends. This CDR3 is CASRAGTLRPYNEQFF. The CDR3 nucleotides are TGTGCCAGCAGGGCCGGGACCCTGCGACCCTACAATGAGCAGTTCTTC.

The sample holds many counts of this clonotype. This chain joins TRBV28 and TRBJ1-1; D is unclear. Trimming stripped 2 bases from V and 0 bases from J, with 4 bases between. Germline V gene lookup returns CDR1 MDHEN and CDR2 SYDVKM. The CDR3 has 13 amino acids. In DNA, the CDR3 is TGTGCCAGCAGTTTAATGTTGAACACTGAAGCTTTCTTT. It encodes CASSLMLNTEAFF.

This clonotype came up many times. The chain combines TRBV25-1 with TRBJ2-7; 8 positions match TRBD2. This CDR3 has 14 residues. The germline V gene has CDR1 MGHDK and CDR2 SYGVNS. After removal of 4 bases from V and 3 bases from J, the junction contained 5 bases not matched to a gene. The CDR3 loop is CASSALSGGYEQYF. The CDR3 bases are TGTGCCAGCAGTGCCCTAAGCGGGGGCTACGAGCAGTACTTC.

This clonotype was detected many times. V and J are TRBV7-2 and TRBJ2-3; no reliable D call. The length of the CDR3 is 14 residues. The ends were cut back, 6 bases at V and 4 bases at J, with 14 bases in the middle. Germline V gene data show CDR1 as SGHTA and CDR2 as FQGNSA. The CDR3 DNA sequence: TGTGCCAGCAGTCATGTGGCTTTACCAGATACGCAGTATTTT. Amino acid sequence: CASSHVALPDTQYF.

This clonotype was detected only a few times. The rearrangement links TRBV3-1 to TRBJ2-7; D tentatively fits TRBD1 or TRBD2 (5 bases each). CDR3 length: 17 amino acids. The germline CDR1 and CDR2 sequences are LGHDT and YNNKEL (reference sequence). Trimming cost V 2 bases and J 0 bases, with 17 bases left between them. CDR3 nucleotides: TGTGCCAGCAGCCAACGGAACCGGGGCCTAAGCTCCTACGAGCAGTACTTC. Its translation is CASSQRNRGLSSYEQYF.

This clonotype has just a few counts. The CDR3: CASGGRNEQFF. The DNA of the CDR3 is TGTGCCAGCGGGGGCCGGAATGAGCAGTTCTTC. This chain uses TRBV6-2 or TRBV6-3 with TRBJ2-1; D is possibly TRBD1 (6 bases). This CDR3 is 11 amino acids long. Trimming stripped 8 bases from V and 7 bases from J, with 9 bases between. CDR1 is MNHEY, CDR2 SVGEGT, per germline.

The sample holds a few counts of this clonotype. The rearrangement joins TRBV5-1 to TRBJ2-5, with TRBD2 identical over 11 bases. The CDR3 contains 16 residues. The germline CDR1 and CDR2 sequences are SGHRS and YFSETQ. V dropped 4 bases and J dropped 6; count of bases not matched to a gene: 11. The CDR3 protein is CASSQSGTSGSQTQYF. CDR3 bases: TGCGCCAGCAGCCAATCCGGTACTAGCGGGAGTCAGACCCAGTACTTC.

The V gene is TRBV7-2, the J gene TRBJ1-5; D is uncertain. Germline assignment: CDR1 SGHTA and CDR2 FQGNSA. The CDR3 is 16 residues long. V dropped 5 bases and J dropped 1 base, with 15 bases sitting between them. In nucleotides, the CDR3 is TGTGCCAGCAGCGGGCGGCTTGAGGCAAGCAATCAGCCCCAGCATTTT. It is translated as CASSGRLEASNQPQHF.

The chain has TRBV27 and TRBJ2-7; D is uncertain. Per the germline V gene, CDR1 is MNHEY and CDR2 is SMNVEV (reference sequence). The ends were cut back, 6 bases at V and 4 bases at J, with 16 bases in the middle. The CDR3 is 14 amino acids. The CDR3 DNA sequence: TGTGCCAGCAGCACCCTTAGCTCCGGGTACGAGCAGTACTTC. Translation gives CASSTLSSGYEQYF.

This clonotype has ten or more counts. The V gene is TRBV29-1, the J gene TRBJ2-7, with TRBD2 matching over 12 bases. Germline V gene data show CDR1 as SQVTM and CDR2 as ANQGSEA. The V and J ends lost 1 base and 3 bases, in that order; junction bases with no gene match: 4. The CDR3 is made up of 15 amino acids. The DNA for the CDR3 is TGCAGCGTTGAAGGACTAGCGGGAGCTGACTACGAGCAGTACTTC. Its translation: CSVEGLAGADYEQYF.

This clonotype was found many times. The J gene is TRBJ2-2, the V gene TRBV19, with TRBD2 as a possible D gene (5 bases). The CDR3 is 14 amino acids. Trimming shortened V by 4 bases and J by 1 base, and 7 bases separated the two germline ends. The germline V gene encodes CDR1 LNHDA and CDR2 SQIVND (reference sequence). The CDR3 DNA follows: TGTGCCAGTAGTACACGGGAGAACACCGGGGAGCTGTTTTTT. This encodes CASSTRENTGELFF.

This clonotype was detected many times. The chain links TRBV4-1 to TRBJ2-6, with 7 bases identical to TRBD1. CDR1 and CDR2 (germline): MGHRA, YSYEKL. Germline trimming cut 4 bases from V and 0 bases from J; bases unmatched to any gene: 12. The CDR3 length is 19 residues. The CDR3 DNA follows: TGCGCCAGCAGCCCTTATGGGGACAGAGAGAGCTCTGGGGCCAACGTCCTGACTTTC. Its translation: CASSPYGDRESSGANVLTF.

This clonotype was recorded at least ten times. V is TRBV5-1 and J is TRBJ2-7, with D unclear. This CDR3 spans 16 amino acids. Germline V gene sequence: CDR1 SGHRS, CDR2 YFSETQ. V shed 3 bases and J shed 1 base, with 17 bases lying between them. The CDR3 reads CASSSGGVLGSYEQYF. The CDR3 DNA reads TGCGCCAGCAGCTCAGGTGGGGTATTGGGTTCCTACGAGCAGTACTTC. The full variable domain, rest sourced from reference TRBV5-1 and TRBJ2-7, is KAGVTQTPRYLIKTRGQQVTLSCSPISGHRSVSWYQQTPGQGLQFLFEYFSETQRNKGNFPGRFSGRQFSNSRSEMNVSTLELGDSALYLCASSSGGVLGSYEQYFGPGTRLTVT.

This clonotype occurred a few times. The chain links TRBV19 to TRBJ1-4; the match to TRBD1 covers 7 bases. CDR3 length: 14 amino acids. Germline V gives CDR1 LNHDA, CDR2 SQIVND (reference sequence). V lost 9 bases to trimming and J lost 4 bases; unmatched junction nucleotides: 8. CDR3 region: CARKYRGVNEKLFF. In DNA form, the CDR3 reads TGTGCCAGGAAATACAGGGGAGTTAATGAAAAACTGTTTTTT.

The rearrangement joins TRBV3-1 to TRBJ2-2; 12 nucleotides agree with TRBD2. Per the germline V gene, CDR1 is LGHDT and CDR2 is YNNKEL (reference sequence). The length of the CDR3 is 17 residues. V lost 0 bases, J lost 9 bases, and 8 bases stayed unmatched. The CDR3 protein is CASSQDRASGRAWELFF. In nucleotides, the CDR3 is TGTGCCAGCAGCCAAGATAGGGCTAGCGGGAGGGCCTGGGAGCTGTTTTTT.

This clonotype was picked up one time. A much larger clone sits a single nucleotide away, making a read error possible. J is TRBJ2-5 and V is TRBV11-2; D is uncertain. Germline-derived CDR1 and CDR2 are SGHAT and FQNNGV. This CDR3 is built from 13 residues. DNA for the CDR3: TGTGCCAGCAGCTTAGCTCAGCAAGGGACCCAGTACTTC. This sequence encodes CASSLAQQGTQYF. The complete variable domain, with remaining parts taken from reference TRBV11-2 and TRBJ2-5, reads EAGVAQSPRYKIIEKRQSVAFWCNPISGHATLYWYQQILGQGPKLLIQFQNNGVVDDSQLPKDRFSAERLKGVDSTLKIQPAKLEDSAVYLCASSLAQQGTQYFGPGTRLLVL.